This TCR beta chain stems from a study of T cell changes during pregnancy in multiple sclerosis. Method: immunoSEQ multiplex PCR; TCRdb's copy keeps in-frame clones and lacks some. This sample carries 55,000 to 80,000 clones, roughly 94% of them seen once, and the ten largest clones take 0.58%. Trimming removed 5 bases at V and 6 bases at J, with 13 bases between. Germline V gives CDR1 SEHNR, CDR2 FQNEAQ (reference sequence). The CDR3 is 14 residues long. The V and J genes are TRBV7-9 and TRBJ2-2; D is perhaps TRBD1 (5 bases). The sequence was collected from a female donor with multiple sclerosis, enrolled in a pregnancy study. The sequenced sample was peripheral blood, obtained in the third trimester of pregnancy. The CDR3 is CASSRQQGAGELFF. CDR3 nucleotides: TGTGCCAGCAGCCGCCAACAAGGGGCCGGGGAGCTGTTTTTT.